Listed below are T cell receptor beta chains from one sample, sequenced in a study of Graves' ophthalmopathy and Graves' hyperthyroidism. MiXCR, run by TCRdb on the multiplex PCR reads, gives a single entry per CDR3 protein. The sample has hundreds of thousands of distinct CDR3 sequences; 40% are singletons. Sequences were obtained from peripheral blood. The receptors here all came from an adult man with Graves' ophthalmopathy. CDR3s include the opening cysteine and the closing phenylalanine or tryptophan. A D gene is named only where the DNA matches it firmly. Clone size is stated in some rows and not others, as once, few, many or a class when expanded.

v_gene	abundance	j_gene	d_gene	CDR3nt	CDR3aa
TRBV19	.	TRBJ1-1	.	TGTGCCAGTAGTATGGTGAGGAGATCCATGAACACTGAAGCTTTCTTT	CASSMVRRSMNTEAFF
TRBV29-1	.	TRBJ2-7	.	TGCAGCGTTGCGGTGGGGGTGGGCGAGCAGTACTTC	CSVAVGVGEQYF
TRBV2	.	TRBJ2-7	.	TGTGCCAGCAGTGAATCGGGACCGGGAAATGAGCAGTACTTC	CASSESGPGNEQYF
TRBV29-1	.	TRBJ2-7	.	TGCAGCGTCGTGGACAGAAACTCCTACGAGCAGTACTTC	CSVVDRNSYEQYF
TRBV20-1	few	TRBJ1-5	TRBD1	TGCAGTGCCGGGACAGGGGGCGTTCAGCCCCAGCATTTT	CSAGTGGVQPQHF
TRBV15	.	TRBJ1-6	TRBD1	TGTGCCACGGGGACAGACTATAATTCACCCCTCCACTTT	CATGTDYNSPLHF
TRBV7-8	many	TRBJ1-3	TRBD1	TGTGCCAGCAGCCAAAACTCGGACAGGATCTCTGGAAACACCATATATTTT	CASSQNSDRISGNTIYF
TRBV25-1	many	TRBJ1-4	.	TGTGCCAGCAGTTCTGGGGGGGCCAGTGAAAAACTGTTTTTT	CASSSGGASEKLFF
TRBV6-5	.	TRBJ1-6	.	TGTGCCAGCAGGCTCCGGGCCCGAAATTCACCCCTCCACTTT	CASRLRARNSPLHF
TRBV29-1	.	TRBJ2-7	.	TGCAGCGTAGCTCAGGGAGGTGGCGAGCAGTACTTC	CSVAQGGGEQYF
TRBV19	many	TRBJ2-7	.	TGTGCCAGTAGTATGGGACCGACCTACGAGCAGTACTTC	CASSMGPTYEQYF
TRBV30	.	TRBJ1-4	.	TGTGCCTGGAGTGTGGGAGTGAGTGAAAAACTGTTTTTT	CAWSVGVSEKLFF
TRBV6-5	few	TRBJ2-7	.	TGTGCCAGCAGTTACTCGCCCGGCAGGCCCAGCTACTTC	CASSYSPGRPSYF
TRBV9	few	TRBJ1-1	TRBD1	TGTGCCAGCAGCGGGACAGGGGGAGAGACTGAAGCTTTCTTT	CASSGTGGETEAFF
TRBV6-6	.	TRBJ2-5	.	TGTGCCAGCTGGGGCCGGGGGGCCGGCGAGACCCAGTACTTC	CASWGRGAGETQYF
TRBV10-3	many	TRBJ2-7	TRBD1	TGTGCCATCAAGGCGACAGGGGGCTTCTACGAGCAGTACTTC	CAIKATGGFYEQYF
TRBV7-8	few	TRBJ2-7	.	TGTGCCAGCAGCTTAGGTGCGTCGGGGCGGTTTTACGAGCAGTACTTC	CASSLGASGRFYEQYF
TRBV11-1	.	TRBJ2-7	TRBD1	TGTGCCAGCAGCTACACAGGGGGCGACGCGTTCTACGAGCAGTACTTC	CASSYTGGDAFYEQYF
TRBV10-3	.	TRBJ2-5	TRBD1	TGTGCCGTGGGGACAGGCAGGAAAGAGACCCAGTACTTC	CAVGTGRKETQYF
TRBV6-4	many	TRBJ1-6	.	TGTGCCAGCAGCAGTTCACCCCTCCACTTT	CASSSSPLHF
TRBV5-5	.	TRBJ1-3	.	TGTGCCAGCAGCTTGGAGCAGGCCGGAAACACCATATATTTT	CASSLEQAGNTIYF
TRBV20-1	.	TRBJ1-5	.	TGCAGTGCCAGCGGGGGAGATAATCAGCCCCAGCATTTT	CSASGGDNQPQHF
TRBV4-3	.	TRBJ2-7	.	TGCGCCAGCAGCCAAGAGCCTAGCGCATACTCCTACGAGCAGTACTTC	CASSQEPSAYSYEQYF
TRBV15	many	TRBJ2-7	TRBD2	TGTGCCACCAGCAGGGGACTAGCGGGAGTCGGCGAGCAGTACTTC	CATSRGLAGVGEQYF
TRBV10-3	.	TRBJ1-1	.	TGTGCCAGCTCGGATTACCTCACTGAAGCTTTCTTT	CASSDYLTEAFF
TRBV15	.	TRBJ2-6	.	TGTGCCACCAGCAGAGATAGGGCTAACTCTGGGGCCAACGTCCTGACTTTC	CATSRDRANSGANVLTF
TRBV2	.	TRBJ1-3	TRBD1	TGTGCCAGCATCCCGGACAGGGGGGATGGCTACACCATATATTTT	CASIPDRGDGYTIYF
TRBV5-1	many	TRBJ1-1	.	TGCGCCAGCAGCTTCGGTTCAGGGAGCACTGAAGCTTTCTTT	CASSFGSGSTEAFF
TRBV7-6	many	TRBJ2-5	TRBD1	TGTGCCAGCAGGCAGGGGACAGGGAGAGAGACCCAGTACTTC	CASRQGTGRETQYF
TRBV2	.	TRBJ2-3	TRBD1	TGTGCCAGCAGAGCGGGACAGGGGACAGATACGCAGTATTTT	CASRAGQGTDTQYF
TRBV2	.	TRBJ2-1	.	TGTGCCAGCAGTTCCTCTCTTGGGGATGAGCAGTTCTTC	CASSSSLGDEQFF
TRBV20-1	.	TRBJ2-7	TRBD2	TGCAGTGCTGCCGGGACTAGCCTTTGGTTTCCATACGAGCAGTACTTC	CSAAGTSLWFPYEQYF
TRBV29-1	many	TRBJ2-7	TRBD1	TGCAGCGCCGGACAGGGCTCTCGATACGAGCAGTACTTC	CSAGQGSRYEQYF
TRBV5-4	.	TRBJ2-7	.	TGTGCCAGCAGCCCTGAGGGCCCCAATGGGAGGACTACCGAGCAGTACTTC	CASSPEGPNGRTTEQYF
TRBV20-1	.	TRBJ1-1	TRBD1	TGCAGTGCTACCCGGACAGGGTTGGTGAACACTGAAGCTTTCTTT	CSATRTGLVNTEAFF
TRBV2	many	TRBJ1-2	.	TGTGCCAGCAGTGAAGCGAATTTATGGGGCTACACCTTC	CASSEANLWGYTF
TRBV20-1	few	TRBJ2-5	TRBD2	TGCAGTGCTACCCAGGCTAGCGGGGGGGTCCAAGAGACCCAGTACTTC	CSATQASGGVQETQYF
TRBV10-3	many	TRBJ1-5	TRBD1	TGTGCCATCAGTGGGGACAGGGGCAATCAGCCCCAGCATTTT	CAISGDRGNQPQHF
TRBV15	many	TRBJ1-6	.	TGTGCCACCAACCCGGGGCAGGGAAGTAATTCACCCCTCCACTTT	CATNPGQGSNSPLHF
TRBV29-1	.	TRBJ1-1	TRBD1	TGCAGTGCGGACAGGGGGCACCCTGAAGCTTTCTTT	CSADRGHPEAFF
TRBV11-2	few	TRBJ2-5	.	TGTGCCAGCAGCTTAGTGGGATACGTGGAGACCCAGTACTTC	CASSLVGYVETQYF
TRBV24-1	.	TRBJ1-5	.	TGTGCCAGGATAGGGGATCAGCCCCAGCATTTT	CARIGDQPQHF
TRBV25-1	.	TRBJ1-2	.	TGTGCCAGCAGTGATCCCCGTTCTGACTATGGCTACACCTTC	CASSDPRSDYGYTF
TRBV29-1	many	TRBJ1-2	.	TGCAGCGTTACCTTGACGGTAGGATTGGCTAACTATGGCTACACCTTC	CSVTLTVGLANYGYTF
TRBV10-3	.	TRBJ1-5	.	TGTGCCATCAGTGACATCGTAAGCAATCAGCCCCAGCATTTT	CAISDIVSNQPQHF
TRBV7-3	.	TRBJ1-2	.	TGTGCCAGCAGTATCTGGACGTCTAACTATGGCTACACCTTC	CASSIWTSNYGYTF
TRBV7-9	few	TRBJ2-7	.	TGTGCCAGCAGTTTCCAGAGATACTACGAGCAGTACTTC	CASSFQRYYEQYF
TRBV5-1	.	TRBJ1-1	TRBD1	TGCGCCAGCACCCAAACAGGGGGAGAAGGTGAAGCTTTCTTT	CASTQTGGEGEAFF
TRBV12-3/TRBV12-4	.	TRBJ1-6	TRBD1	TGTGCCAGCAGTCTGCAGGGGGTTCATTCACCCCTCCACTTT	CASSLQGVHSPLHF
TRBV6-1	.	TRBJ2-7	.	TGTGCCAGCATCGGACGGGCCTCCTACGAGCAGTACTTC	CASIGRASYEQYF